This TCR beta chain appears in the sequencing data of a study of cytomegalovirus exposure and HLA in healthy donors. Study results and caveats: Among the most significant clusters, several appeared linked to common viral pathogens in a later analysis. Sequencing likely generated an artifact that appeared as a cluster of highly shared sequence variants. Earlier findings revealed that most TCR beta V segments proved productive either about 87% or about 30% of the time.

A remark on this clone: Its antigen is not identified.

In the PCR, 60 Vbeta and 13 Jbeta primers were used. Assay: immunoSEQ multiplex PCR; the TCRdb copy retains only in-frame clones and omits some. The sample holds tens of thousands of clones, 79% seen once. Healthy bone marrow donors formed the donor group. Trimming took off 6 bases at V and 4 bases at J, with 19 bases between the two ends. The germline V gene encodes CDR1 MDHEN and CDR2 SYDVKM. The CDR3 extends over 16 amino acids. This clonotype was sampled from a man aged 25-40 years in good health and CMV-seronegative. This chain links TRBV28 with TRBJ1-5; no reliable D call. Sequencing was performed on PBMCs. CDR3 protein: CASRFFPPEGNQPQHF. The CDR3 DNA reads as TGTGCCAGCAGGTTTTTCCCCCCAGAGGGAAATCAGCCCCAGCATTTT.